The 24 T cell receptor beta chains below were found in one sample sequenced in a study of blood T cell repertoires in COVID-19. TCRdb keeps only in-frame clones here, not all; method: immunoSEQ multiplex PCR. Counted here are about 200,000 clones, more than 70% occurring once; the ten biggest clones make up 6.5% to 9%. The specimen was PBMCs or T cells enriched from blood (not recorded which). Receptor source: a woman aged 18-30 years who had recovered from COVID-19.

The genes are TRBV7-6 and TRBJ2-7; 7 positions agree with TRBD1. V dropped 5 bases and J dropped 3; count of bases not matched to a gene: 7. Germline CDR1 is SGHVS and CDR2 is FNYEAQ. This CDR3 is built from 14 residues. The CDR3 DNA sequence: TGTGCCAGCAGCCTACGACAGGGAAACTACGAGCAGTACTTC. This translates into CASSLRQGNYEQYF.

The V and J genes are TRBV28 and TRBJ2-5, with no clear D. In germline, CDR1 is MDHEN, CDR2 SYDVKM. The CDR3 is 13 residues long. The V end was cut by 7 bases, the J end by 5 bases, with 14 bases between. The CDR3 DNA reads as TGTGCCAGCAACCCCGCACCCGGGGAGACCCAGTACTTC. Its translation is CASNPAPGETQYF.

V and J are TRBV5-1 and TRBJ1-2; D is unclear. V dropped 0 bases and J dropped 0 bases, with 12 bases sitting between them. This CDR3 comprises 16 residues. The V gene's germline CDR1 is SGHRS and CDR2 YFSETQ. CDR3 sequence (DNA): TGCGCCAGCAGCTTGGCCGAGGTTACCTCTAACTATGGCTACACCTTC. The encoded protein is CASSLAEVTSNYGYTF.

The CDR3 bases are TGTGCCAGCAGCCGGGACAGGGGGATATTAGGTGAGCAGTTCTTC. Its protein product is CASSRDRGILGEQFF. This chain connects TRBV3-1 (or the pseudogene TRBV3-2) to TRBJ2-1; 11 nucleotides agree with TRBD1. The J segment lost 9 bases and the V segment lost 4 bases, leaving 8 bases of the junction unmatched. The CDR3 is 15 residues long. Per germline, CDR1 LGHDT and CDR2 YNNKEL (reference sequence).

The chain couples TRBV12-5 to TRBJ2-7, with D unresolved. The CDR3 totals 13 residues. Deletions cut 2 bases from V and 3 bases from J, with 8 bases between. The germline CDR1 and CDR2 sequences are LGHNT and FRNRAP. CDR3 bases: TGTGCTAGTGGTTTGTCATCTATCTACGAGCAGTACTTC. Protein sequence: CASGLSSIYEQYF.

The chain joins TRBV30 to TRBJ2-5; D ambiguous. Germline V gene data show CDR1 as GTSNPN and CDR2 as SVGIG (reference sequence). The germline V and J ends were trimmed by 7 bases and 4 bases, with 16 bases remaining between them. This CDR3 spans 13 amino acids. CDR3 nucleotides: TGTGCCTCCACCCTATCGGGTCCAGAGACCCAGTACTTC. Translation gives CASTLSGPETQYF.

The rearrangement links TRBV28 to TRBJ2-2; 7 nucleotides match TRBD1. The V gene end was trimmed by 6 bases and the J gene end by 1 base; junction bases not matched to a gene: 8. The CDR3 consists of 16 residues. Germline V lookup: CDR1 MDHEN, CDR2 SYDVKM. The CDR3 bases are TGTGCCAGCAGCCTTCAACAGGGGCTGAACACCGGGGAGCTGTTTTTT. Protein product: CASSLQQGLNTGELFF.

This chain links TRBV2 with TRBJ1-2; no definite D call. This CDR3 spans 11 amino acids. V lost 3 bases and J lost 6, with 5 bases in between. CDR1 is SNHLY, CDR2 FYNNEI, per germline. The CDR3 sequence is CASSESHGYTF. For the CDR3, the DNA is TGTGCCAGCAGTGAGAGTCATGGCTACACCTTC.

This chain links TRBV27 with TRBJ2-7; 9 positions agree with TRBD2. CDR1 and CDR2 (germline): MNHEY, SMNVEV (reference sequence). Trimming at V came to 1 base and at J to 4 bases, leaving 14 bases not matched to a gene. This CDR3 has 18 residues. This CDR3 is CASSLLGVSGGGLYEQYF. The CDR3 DNA follows: TGTGCCAGCAGTTTATTAGGGGTTAGCGGGGGTGGGTTATACGAGCAGTACTTC.

The genes are TRBV28 and TRBJ1-2, with TRBD1 matching 7 bases. The CDR3 sequence is 17 residues long. CDR1 and CDR2 from the germline V gene are MDHEN and SYDVKM. Germline trimming cut 4 bases from V and 4 bases from J; bases unmatched to any gene: 15. In DNA form, the CDR3 reads TGTGCCAGCAGTTCGACCCTGGGCGGGACAGCGGCCTATGGCTACACCTTC. This translates into CASSSTLGGTAAYGYTF.

In this sample, this clone turned up a few times. The chain couples TRBV27 to TRBJ2-7; 9 positions match TRBD1. The CDR3 consists of 14 residues. J gave up 0 bases and V 9 bases, and 6 bases lay outside the gene matches. Looked up from germline, CDR1 is MNHEY and CDR2 is SMNVEV (reference sequence). Here the CDR3 reads CASSTGGYSYEQYF. The CDR3 coding sequence is TGTGCCAGTTCGACAGGGGGGTACTCCTACGAGCAGTACTTC.

The chain combines TRBV5-1 with TRBJ1-1; D may be TRBD1 (5 bases). From germline, CDR1 is SGHRS and CDR2 YFSETQ. Trimming took off 3 bases at V and 7 bases at J, with 13 bases between the two ends. The CDR3 totals 13 residues. Here the CDR3 DNA reads TGCGCCAGCAGCTCCGGGCAGGGTGTTGAAGCTTTCTTT. Translated: CASSSGQGVEAFF.

The chain carries TRBV6-5 and TRBJ2-1; 8 bases are a match to TRBD1. The trim removed 5 bases at V and 14 bases at J, leaving 14 bases unmatched. Germline V lookup: CDR1 MNHEY, CDR2 SVGAGI. This CDR3 has 14 residues. CDR3 residues: CASSHPQRTGSKFF. The CDR3, as DNA: TGTGCCAGCAGTCATCCACAAAGGACAGGGAGCAAGTTCTTC.

This chain joins TRBV12-3 or TRBV12-4 and TRBJ2-3; D might be TRBD1 (5 bases). The CDR3 is 13 residues long. V was pared by 8 bases and J by 2 bases, with 11 bases between. As DNA, the CDR3 is TGTGCCAGCGTAGGGGTCCTCACAGATACGCAGTATTTT. Translating it yields CASVGVLTDTQYF.

The chain carries TRBV28 and TRBJ1-3; the D is unclear. The CDR3 sequence is 15 residues long. Germline lookup yields CDR1 MDHEN and CDR2 SYDVKM. Trimming stripped 4 bases from V and 0 bases from J, with 10 bases between. This chain's CDR3 is CASSWQATSGNTIYF. The CDR3 nucleotides are TGTGCCAGCAGTTGGCAGGCTACCTCTGGAAACACCATATATTTT.

The rearrangement links TRBV29-1 to TRBJ1-6, with 7 bases identical to TRBD1. V dropped 5 bases and J dropped 7; count of bases not matched to a gene: 11. CDR3 length: 15 residues. Germline CDR1 reads SQVTM; CDR2 reads ANQGSEA. The CDR3 is CSVHTTGTANSPLHF. The CDR3 region has the DNA TGCAGCGTTCATACGACCGGGACAGCCAATTCACCCCTCCACTTT.

This chain uses TRBV28 with TRBJ2-3, with 10 bases aligning to TRBD1. This CDR3 has 14 amino acids. J lost 3 bases, V lost 9 bases, and 6 bases had no gene match. Germline V gene data show CDR1 as MDHEN and CDR2 as SYDVKM. The CDR3 spells CASGDRGRTDTQYF. DNA for the CDR3: TGTGCCAGTGGGGACAGGGGACGGACAGATACGCAGTATTTT.

V and J are TRBV6-6 and TRBJ2-1; 12 nucleotides line up with TRBD1. CDR1 and CDR2 from the germline V gene are MNHNY and SVGAGI (reference sequence). J lost 7 bases, V lost 7 bases, and 8 bases had no gene match. The CDR3 contains 15 residues. CDR3 DNA: TGTGCCAGCATCATCTGGGACAGGGGGCGGAATGAGCAGTTCTTC. Its protein product is CASIIWDRGRNEQFF.

This clone was counted a single time. The chain employs TRBV12-3 or TRBV12-4 and TRBJ1-2; D is unclear. The CDR3 has 13 amino acids. V shed 6 bases and J shed 5 bases, with 13 bases lying between them. CDR3 bases: TGTGCCAGCAGCATAGAGGGATCATATGGCTACACCTTC. This sequence encodes CASSIEGSYGYTF.

V is TRBV12-3 or TRBV12-4 and J is TRBJ2-3; unclear D gene. There are 12 residues in the CDR3. V lost 4 bases, J lost 5 bases, and 7 bases lay in between. CDR3 region: CASSSYGDTQYF. The CDR3 coding sequence is TGTGCCAGCAGTTCCTACGGAGATACGCAGTATTTT.

This clone was counted between two and nine times. The genes are TRBV30 and TRBJ2-5, with 9 bases that match TRBD1. Per the germline V gene, CDR1 is GTSNPN and CDR2 is SVGIG (reference sequence). The CDR3 is made up of 14 amino acids. Germline trimming cut 2 bases from V and 5 bases from J; bases unmatched to any gene: 6. CDR3 nucleotides: TGTGCCTGGAGTCGGGACAGGGAGATTGAGACCCAGTACTTC. This codes for CAWSRDREIETQYF.

The chain joins TRBV3-1 (or the pseudogene TRBV3-2) to TRBJ2-3; tentatively, D is TRBD2 (6 bases). V lost 1 base, J lost 3 bases, and 11 bases lay in between. The length of the CDR3 is 15 residues. Germline V gives CDR1 LGHDT, CDR2 YNNKEL (reference sequence). CDR3: CASSQVGLATDTQYF. The CDR3 DNA follows: TGTGCCAGCAGCCAAGTGGGCCTAGCGACAGATACGCAGTATTTT.

This clone has only one observation. The chain carries TRBV20-1 and TRBJ1-1; TRBD1 is a possible D gene (5 bases). The V end was cut by 3 bases, the J end by 0 bases, with 8 bases between. CDR3 length: 13 residues. Germline CDR1 DFQATT, CDR2 SNEGSKA (reference sequence). The chain's CDR3 is CSASQGMNTEAFF. CDR3 sequence (DNA): TGCAGTGCTAGTCAGGGAATGAACACTGAAGCTTTCTTT.

This clone was observed once. The V call is TRBV19, the J call TRBJ2-3; 7 nucleotides align to TRBD1. The CDR3 sequence is 13 residues long. Trimming took 7 bases from V and 3 from J; bases not matched to a gene: 4. Germline values: CDR1 LNHDA, CDR2 SQIVND (reference sequence). CDR3 sequence (DNA): TGTGCCAGTAACCCGACAGGGACAGATACGCAGTATTTT. Translation gives CASNPTGTDTQYF.